This passage covers 18 T cell receptor beta chains from one sample sequenced in a study of monozygotic twins with inflammatory bowel disease. One entry per CDR3 protein, without DNA, is what TCRdb gives after re-calling the 5' RACE reads. The repertoire table contains approximately 300,000 distinct CDR3 sequences. The sample consisted of blood. The receptor source for this set is a human donor with ulcerative colitis or Crohn's disease, or a healthy co-twin of an affected twin (not recorded which).

This chain connects TRBV11-2 to TRBJ2-3; as DNA is missing, the TRBD1 call by TCRdb cannot be tested. CDR1 is SGHAT and CDR2 is FQNNGV in the germline V gene. CDR3 length equals 18 residues. The CDR3 region is CASSLGGLDEFWTDTQYF.

The chain links TRBV18 to TRBJ2-1; the TCRdb call, TRBD2, lacks DNA for checking. This CDR3 spans 15 amino acids. Germline CDR1 and CDR2: KGHSH and LQKENI. The CDR3 is CASSPPPPLANEQFF.

This chain connects TRBV15 to TRBJ2-7. CDR3 length: 15 amino acids. The germline V gene has CDR1 LNHNV and CDR2 YYDKDF (reference sequence). This chain's CDR3 is CATSRDWVDPDEQYF.

This chain connects TRBV15 to TRBJ2-1; the D gene TCRdb calls, TRBD1, cannot be checked with no DNA. CDR3 length equals 13 residues. Germline CDR1 and CDR2: LNHNV and YYDKDF (reference sequence). CDR3 sequence reads: CATSRGGQPRPIF.

The chain employs TRBV12-3 or TRBV12-4 and TRBJ2-3; TCRdb names TRBD2, which stays unverified in the absence of DNA. The CDR3 contains 16 residues. The CDR3 protein is CASTPLGVPSPNTQYF.

V and J are TRBV10-3 and TRBJ1-5; lacking DNA, the TRBD1 call made by TCRdb goes unchecked. This CDR3 has 13 amino acids. Germline V gene data show CDR1 as ENHRY and CDR2 as SYGVKD. The CDR3 here is CAIRDRVDQPQHF.

The V and J genes are TRBV5-1 and TRBJ1-1. There are 14 residues in the CDR3. Germline V gives CDR1 SGHRS, CDR2 YFSETQ. CDR3 amino acids: CASSTDTLNTEAFF.

The chain carries TRBV3-1 and TRBJ2-2. The CDR3 covers 14 residues. Germline CDR1 is LGHDT and CDR2 is YNNKEL (reference sequence). CDR3 amino acids: CASISAANTGELFF.

V is TRBV20-1 and J is TRBJ2-3; TCRdb picks TRBD1, but there is no DNA to check that call. CDR1 and CDR2 from the germline V gene are DFQATT and SNEGSKA (reference sequence). The CDR3 consists of 14 residues. The chain's CDR3 is CSAPGQARTDTQYF.

The chain is built from TRBV28 and TRBJ2-7; the TCRdb D gene call, TRBD1, has no DNA to confirm it. The CDR3 has 15 residues. Per the germline V gene, CDR1 is MDHEN and CDR2 is SYDVKM. CDR3: CASSPPSGNSYEQYF.

The J gene is TRBJ2-4, the V gene TRBV9; no DNA is available, so the TRBD2 call from TCRdb remains unchecked. This CDR3 has 16 residues. Germline lookup yields CDR1 SGDLS and CDR2 YYNGEE. The CDR3 spells CASSQYSGLAKNIQYF.

CDR3 protein: CASSEEAGGATGELFF. The rearrangement uses TRBV2 and TRBJ2-2; TCRdb reports TRBD1, a call that lacks DNA to check it against. In germline, CDR1 is SNHLY, CDR2 FYNNEI. This CDR3 contains 16 residues.

The chain links TRBV7-9 to TRBJ2-1; TCRdb selects TRBD1, and the lack of DNA leaves this call unchecked. The CDR3 is made up of 17 amino acids. Germline CDR1 is SEHNR and CDR2 is FQNEAQ (reference sequence). The CDR3 region is CASSPPRSDRAYNEQFF.

The chain recombines TRBV28 with TRBJ1-5; the D call from TCRdb, TRBD1, cannot be confirmed without DNA. This CDR3 is 15 amino acids long. Germline V gives CDR1 MDHEN, CDR2 SYDVKM. CDR3 sequence: CASNPQGFGNQPQHF.

V is TRBV5-1 and J is TRBJ1-6. CDR1 SGHRS and CDR2 YFSETQ come from the germline V gene. The CDR3 loop spans 15 amino acids. The CDR3 sequence is CASSLAYSDNSPLHF.

This chain joins TRBV2 and TRBJ1-1. Per germline, CDR1 SNHLY and CDR2 FYNNEI. The CDR3 length is 12 residues. The CDR3: CASSAIGTEAFF.

This chain connects TRBV7-6 to TRBJ2-1. Germline loops: CDR1 SGHVS, CDR2 FNYEAQ. The CDR3 has 15 amino acids. The CDR3 reads CASSDRYRSYNEQFF.

V usage is TRBV20-1 and J usage is TRBJ2-4; TCRdb lists TRBD2, though no DNA is available to test this call. CDR3 length: 14 amino acids. Per germline, CDR1 DFQATT and CDR2 SNEGSKA (reference sequence). The CDR3 is CSASLVLGKNIQYF.